This T cell receptor beta chain was observed in a study of cytomegalovirus exposure and HLA in healthy donors. Study-level background: Previous work identified roughly 120 million unique TCR beta sequences from roughly 170 million T cells.

Note on this clone: The antigen is not known.

The primer mix had 60 Vbeta and 13 Jbeta primers. The assay was immunoSEQ multiplex PCR, and TCRdb's table has in-frame clones only and misses some. The sample holds 300,000 or so clones; just under 85% are singletons and the top ten take about 2%. General study results and limits: Being indistinguishable, some V segments were excluded, TRBV6-2 and TRBV6-3 among them. Clonal expansion, a later analysis showed, was greater in HLA-associated TCR beta chains than in equally common others.

The CDR3 is 14 residues long. The V segment lost 4 bases and the J segment 5 bases; nucleotides outside the gene matches: 5. The germline gives CDR1 MDHEN, CDR2 SYDVKM. This TCR derives from a woman in her thirties or forties in good health and CMV-seropositive. The rearrangement joins TRBV28 to TRBJ1-2; TRBD1 matches 9 bases. The material sequenced was PBMCs. This chain's CDR3 is CASSSTGGEYGYTF. The CDR3 DNA reads as TGTGCCAGCAGTTCCACAGGGGGCGAATATGGCTACACCTTC.